A single sample is the source of the 13 T cell receptor beta chains below, sequenced in a study of T cells after yellow fever vaccination. Via MiXCR, TCRdb re-called the 5' RACE reads, giving one row per CDR3 protein. The sample has hundreds of thousands of distinct CDR3 sequences, approximately 13% seen once. The sample consisted of PBMCs, taken on the day of the yellow fever booster vaccination. These receptors originate from a young man who received the YFV17D yellow fever vaccine.

The genes are TRBV7-8 and TRBJ2-7; D is perhaps TRBD1 or TRBD2 (6 bases each). Trimming shortened V by 1 base and J by 0 bases, and 10 bases separated the two germline ends. This CDR3 has 15 amino acids. CDR1 and CDR2 from the germline V gene are SGHVS and FQNEAQ. The CDR3 coding sequence is TGTGCCAGCAGCTTAGAAGAGGGGGGCTCCTACGAGCAGTACTTC. This encodes CASSLEEGGSYEQYF.

This chain connects TRBV18 to TRBJ1-3; D possibly corresponds to TRBD1 (6 bases). The ends were cut back, 0 bases at V and 1 base at J, with 7 bases in the middle. Per the germline V gene, CDR1 is KGHSH and CDR2 is LQKENI. The CDR3 loop spans 15 amino acids. The CDR3 sequence is CASSPPGQSGNTIYF. CDR3 DNA: TGTGCCAGCTCACCACCTGGACAGTCTGGAAACACCATATATTTT.

This clonotype has a handful of counts. This chain uses TRBV4-1 with TRBJ1-5; D is possibly TRBD1 (5 bases). Germline V gene sequence: CDR1 MGHRA, CDR2 YSYEKL. With 0 bases removed from V and 8 bases from J, the gap between germline ends came to 20 bases. This CDR3 contains 17 residues. The CDR3 loop is CASSQDENGGAFKPQHF. The CDR3 DNA reads as TGCGCCAGCAGCCAAGATGAAAACGGGGGAGCCTTCAAGCCCCAGCATTTT.

V is TRBV7-9 and J is TRBJ2-7; 7 positions agree with TRBD1. The V gene's germline CDR1 is SEHNR and CDR2 FQNEAQ (reference sequence). The J segment lost 2 bases and the V segment lost 2 bases, leaving 3 bases of the junction unmatched. The CDR3 contains 14 residues. CDR3 sequence (DNA): TGTGCCAGCAGCTTAACGGGACAGACCTACGAGCAGTACTTC. Residues: CASSLTGQTYEQYF. The variable domain in full, completed from reference TRBV7-9 and TRBJ2-7, reads DTGVSQNPRHKITKRGQNVTFRCDPISEHNRLYWYRQTLGQGPEFLTYFQNEAQLEKSRLLSDRFSAERPKGSFSTLEIQRTEQGDSAMYLCASSLTGQTYEQYFGPGTRLTVT.

This clonotype has more than one count but fewer than ten. The J gene is TRBJ2-1, the V gene TRBV24-1; D not certain. The ends were cut back, 1 base at V and 5 bases at J, with 5 bases in the middle. The CDR3 has 13 amino acids. Germline-derived CDR1 and CDR2 are KGHDR and SFDVKD. DNA for the CDR3: TGTGCCACCAGTGATTTCGTCGACAATGAGCAGTTCTTC. Its translation: CATSDFVDNEQFF.

This clonotype was counted at least ten times. This sequence joins TRBV6-2 or TRBV6-3 and TRBJ2-2; 10 nucleotides line up with TRBD2. Germline CDR1 reads MNHEY; CDR2 reads SVGEGT. With 5 bases clipped from V and 7 bases from J, the junction kept 13 bases outside the gene matches. This CDR3 comprises 17 residues. DNA of the CDR3: TGTGCCAGCAGTACCCTGGCGAGCGGGAGGGGAAGCGGGGAGCTGTTTTTT. Translating it yields CASSTLASGRGSGELFF.

The chain couples TRBV12-3 or TRBV12-4 to TRBJ2-2; perhaps TRBD1 as D (6 bases). V dropped 5 bases and J dropped 1 base, with 11 bases sitting between them. This CDR3 comprises 15 residues. As DNA, the CDR3 is TGTGCCAGCAGTCCAGGACAGTTGAACACCGGGGAGCTGTTTTTT. Translating gives CASSPGQLNTGELFF.

This clonotype was detected only a few times. J is TRBJ2-7 and V is TRBV9; 8 bases match TRBD2. There are 14 residues in the CDR3. CDR1 and CDR2 (germline): SGDLS, YYNGEE. V lost 3 bases and J lost 5; bases outside the gene matches: 7. In nucleotides, the CDR3 is TGTGCCAGCAGCGGATCGGGACTAGGTGACGAGCAGTACTTC. This translates into CASSGSGLGDEQYF.

This clonotype occurred a few times. CDR3 in amino acids: CAISEGDRFGPEAFF. DNA for the CDR3: TGTGCCATCAGTGAGGGTGACAGGTTTGGGCCTGAAGCTTTCTTT. This chain links TRBV10-3 with TRBJ1-1; TRBD1 might be the D (6 bases). This CDR3 has 15 amino acids. Trimming cost V 2 bases and J 6 bases, with 16 bases left between them. Germline V gene lookup returns CDR1 ENHRY and CDR2 SYGVKD.

This clonotype has a handful of counts. The gene calls are TRBV6-1 and TRBJ2-5; 9 bases map to TRBD2. V lost 5 bases to trimming and J lost 10 bases; unmatched junction nucleotides: 11. The CDR3 is 14 amino acids. Germline assignment: CDR1 MNHNS and CDR2 SASEGT. In nucleotides, the CDR3 is TGTGCCAGCAGTCGTTCGGGACTAGCTGTGATCCAGTACTTC. Its translation is CASSRSGLAVIQYF.

The rearrangement joins TRBV10-3 to TRBJ2-7; D perhaps matches TRBD2 (7 bases). CDR1 and CDR2 (germline): ENHRY, SYGVKD. The CDR3 has 15 amino acids. Between the trimmed V and J ends, which lost 7 bases and 3 bases, there was a span of 19 bases. The CDR3 nucleotides are TGTGCCATCAAGCGGGGACAAGGGGTGGGCTACGAGCAGTACTTC. Translated: CAIKRGQGVGYEQYF.

This clonotype was observed a few times. The chain couples TRBV15 to TRBJ2-3; the D gene is possibly TRBD1 (6 bases). CDR1 is LNHNV, CDR2 YYDKDF, per germline (reference sequence). Between the trimmed V and J ends, which lost 3 bases and 0 bases, there was a span of 13 bases. The CDR3 is 16 residues long. This CDR3 reads CATSSPQGLSTDTQYF. The CDR3 nucleotides are TGTGCCACCAGCAGCCCCCAGGGGCTGAGCACAGATACGCAGTATTTT.

The chain joins TRBV4-3 to TRBJ1-6, with 9 bases identical to TRBD1. J was trimmed by 8 bases and V by 1 base; bases with no gene match: 3. Per the germline V gene, CDR1 is LGHNA and CDR2 is YSLEER. The CDR3 contains 15 residues. The CDR3 sequence is CASSQVQGAYSPLHF. CDR3 bases: TGCGCCAGCAGCCAAGTACAGGGGGCCTATTCACCCCTCCACTTT.